These 21 T cell receptor beta chains originate from one sample sequenced in a study of T cells after somatic rescue of genetic block. Clones were read by immunoSEQ multiplex PCR, and TCRdb kept only the in-frame ones, dropping some. Here the sample spans 110,000 or so clones, about nine tenths being singletons. The sequenced material came from peripheral blood mononuclear cells (PBMCs). Receptors originate from a young woman.

The CDR3 region is CASSLRGAASGPRNTGELFF. The CDR3 DNA reads as TGCGCCAGCAGCTTGCGAGGGGCGGCTAGCGGGCCAAGGAACACCGGGGAGCTGTTTTTT. The gene calls are TRBV5-1 and TRBJ2-2; 8 bases map to TRBD2. CDR3 length: 20 amino acids. The V gene end was trimmed by 1 base and the J gene end by 1 base; junction bases not matched to a gene: 15. The germline V gene has CDR1 SGHRS and CDR2 YFSETQ.

This chain uses TRBV10-3 with TRBJ2-3; 10 bases line up with TRBD1. The CDR3 has 16 residues. Germline V gene data show CDR1 as ENHRY and CDR2 as SYGVKD. V shed 2 bases and J 2 bases; nucleotides not matched to a gene: 4. This chain's CDR3 is CAISEGTGVPTDTQYF. The CDR3 bases are TGTGCCATCAGTGAGGGGACAGGGGTCCCCACAGATACGCAGTATTTT.

The V gene is TRBV7-2, the J gene TRBJ1-5, with unresolved D. Germline V gives CDR1 SGHTA, CDR2 FQGNSA. The CDR3 extends over 15 amino acids. Trimming pared 5 bases from V and 3 bases from J, leaving 14 bases between. The CDR3 DNA reads as TGTGCCAGCAGCCTGAATCCCGGGAACAATCAGCCCCAGCATTTT. It codes for CASSLNPGNNQPQHF.

In this sample, this clone turned up once. The chain has TRBV9 and TRBJ2-6; D is ambiguous. The CDR3 consists of 15 residues. Trimming shortened V by 0 bases and J by 1 base, and 5 bases separated the two germline ends. Germline V lookup: CDR1 SGDLS, CDR2 YYNGEE. The CDR3 region is CASSVDGSGANVLTF. For the CDR3, the DNA is TGTGCCAGCAGCGTAGACGGATCTGGGGCCAACGTCCTGACTTTC.

This clone was seen a handful of times. The chain combines TRBV2 with TRBJ1-5, with 7 nucleotides matching TRBD1. The trim removed 1 base at V and 7 bases at J, leaving 4 bases unmatched. CDR3 length: 14 amino acids. Germline CDR1 reads SNHLY; CDR2 reads FYNNEI. The CDR3 loop reads CASSEGQGGQPQHF. In DNA, the CDR3 is TGTGCCAGCAGTGAAGGACAGGGAGGCCAGCCCCAGCATTTT.

The genes are TRBV11-2 and TRBJ1-1, with D unclear. The V end was cut by 5 bases, the J end by 0 bases, with 16 bases between. This CDR3 is 16 amino acids long. From germline, CDR1 is SGHAT and CDR2 FQNNGV. In DNA form, the CDR3 reads TGTGCCAGCAGCCCCCGAATAGGACGGTTGAACACTGAAGCTTTCTTT. This translates into CASSPRIGRLNTEAFF. Based on the CDR3 plus reference TRBV11-2 and TRBJ1-1, the full variable domain is EAGVAQSPRYKIIEKRQSVAFWCNPISGHATLYWYQQILGQGPKLLIQFQNNGVVDDSQLPKDRFSAERLKGVDSTLKIQPAKLEDSAVYLCASSPRIGRLNTEAFFGQGTRLTVV.

The genes are TRBV9 and TRBJ1-2, with TRBD1 matching 7 bases. The V gene's germline CDR1 is SGDLS and CDR2 YYNGEE. The CDR3 contains 12 residues. Trimming took 5 bases from V and 4 from J; bases not matched to a gene: 2. CDR3 region: CASRDRVYGYTF. The DNA of the CDR3 is TGTGCCAGCAGAGACAGGGTCTATGGCTACACCTTC.

The CDR3 region is CASSTPGQGVTDTQYF. Written as DNA, the CDR3 is TGTGCCAGCAGCACGCCGGGACAGGGGGTCACAGATACGCAGTATTTT. The chain recombines TRBV5-4 with TRBJ2-3; 11 bases fit TRBD1. CDR3 length equals 16 residues. The V gene end was trimmed by 4 bases and the J gene end by 2 bases; junction bases not matched to a gene: 6. The germline gives CDR1 SGHNT, CDR2 YYREEE (reference sequence).

V is TRBV5-5 and J is TRBJ2-7, with D perhaps matching TRBD2 (7 bases). The germline gives CDR1 SGHKS, CDR2 YYEKEE (reference sequence). Trimming shortened V by 4 bases and J by 0 bases, and 14 bases separated the two germline ends. The length of the CDR3 is 15 residues. CDR3 nucleotide sequence: TGTGCCAGCAGCCCGCGGGGGCCACCCTCCTACGAGCAGTACTTC. Amino acid sequence: CASSPRGPPSYEQYF.

The chain carries TRBV19 and TRBJ1-5; 12 positions agree with TRBD1. The J segment lost 1 base and the V segment lost 3 bases, leaving 13 bases of the junction unmatched. Germline-derived CDR1 and CDR2 are LNHDA and SQIVND (reference sequence). This CDR3 region has 20 residues. This chain's CDR3 is CASSMWPPGQGARSNQPQHF. The CDR3 nucleotides are TGTGCCAGTAGTATGTGGCCCCCGGGACAGGGGGCGCGCAGCAATCAGCCCCAGCATTTT.

The rearrangement uses TRBV14 and TRBJ1-2; 8 nucleotides match TRBD1. CDR1 SGHDN and CDR2 FVKESK come from the germline V gene. The CDR3 sequence is 14 residues long. V dropped 3 bases and J dropped 2; count of bases not matched to a gene: 2. The CDR3 DNA is TGTGCCAGCAGCCACAGGGGGCGAAACTATGGCTACACCTTC. Translated: CASSHRGRNYGYTF.

The CDR3 nucleotides read TGCGCCAGCAGCCAAGAGCGGGGGCGTACCACTGAAGCTTTCTTT. Translated: CASSQERGRTTEAFF. V is TRBV4-1 and J is TRBJ1-1; possible D gene TRBD1, 6 bases. The V gene's germline CDR1 is MGHRA and CDR2 YSYEKL. With 0 bases removed from V and 4 bases from J, the gap between germline ends came to 12 bases. There are 15 residues in the CDR3.

The rearrangement joins TRBV5-4 to TRBJ2-1; no clear D gene. Looked up from germline, CDR1 is SGHNT and CDR2 is YYREEE (reference sequence). The CDR3 has 16 amino acids. Trimming removed 0 bases from V and 3 bases from J, with 13 bases in between. The chain's CDR3 is CASSLGYELGYNEQFF. The CDR3 bases are TGTGCCAGCAGCTTGGGGTACGAACTTGGCTACAATGAGCAGTTCTTC. Full variable domain (missing parts from reference TRBV5-4 and TRBJ2-1): ETGVTQSPTHLIKTRGQQVTLRCSSQSGHNTVSWYQQALGQGPQFIFQYYREEENGRGNFPPRFSGLQFPNYSSELNVNALELDDSALYLCASSLGYELGYNEQFFGPGTRLTVL.

J is TRBJ2-5 and V is TRBV7-3, with D maybe TRBD2 (6 bases). V lost 11 bases and J 3 bases, leaving 16 bases between the germline ends. Germline-derived CDR1 and CDR2 are SGHTA and FQGTGA. The CDR3 consists of 13 residues. The CDR3 protein is CASGGGGEETQYF. The DNA for the CDR3 is TGTGCCTCGGGCGGTGGCGGGGAAGAGACCCAGTACTTC.

V gene TRBV28 combines with J gene TRBJ2-5, with TRBD2 as a possible D gene (5 bases). V lost 3 bases and J lost 7, with 15 bases in between. There are 14 residues in the CDR3. Germline CDR1 reads MDHEN; CDR2 reads SYDVKM. The CDR3, as DNA: TGTGCCAGCAGTTTCGGGATCGCCTACGGGACCCAGTACTTC. Protein product: CASSFGIAYGTQYF. Variable domain in full (rest from reference TRBV28 and TRBJ2-5): DVKVTQSSRYLVKRTGEKVFLECVQDMDHENMFWYRQDPGLGLRLIYFSYDVKMKEKGDIPEGYSVSREKKERFSLILESASTNQTSMYLCASSFGIAYGTQYFGPGTRLLVL.

The CDR3 region has the DNA TGTGCCAGCAGCCCCAGACAGGGGGCAAACACCATATATTTT. Its protein is CASSPRQGANTIYF. V is TRBV7-6 and J is TRBJ1-3; TRBD1 matches 10 bases. J lost 6 bases, V lost 5 bases, and 4 bases had no gene match. Germline CDR1 and CDR2: SGHVS and FNYEAQ. The CDR3 consists of 14 residues.

The chain links TRBV9 to TRBJ2-7; unclear D gene. Germline V lookup: CDR1 SGDLS, CDR2 YYNGEE. The CDR3 length is 14 residues. V was clipped by 0 bases and J by 3 bases, with 10 bases between them. The DNA for the CDR3 is TGTGCCAGCAGCGTAGGGGGTCAGGACTACGAGCAGTACTTC. Protein product: CASSVGGQDYEQYF.

The rearrangement uses TRBV15 and TRBJ2-4; 9 bases line up with TRBD2. The CDR3 loop spans 18 amino acids. Trimming at V came to 5 bases and at J to 7 bases, leaving 18 bases not matched to a gene. Germline CDR1 is LNHNV and CDR2 is YYDKDF (reference sequence). CDR3 loop: CATSGQPSEAGGQNIQYF. The CDR3 DNA follows: TGTGCCACCAGCGGCCAACCTAGTGAGGCGGGGGGGCAGAACATTCAGTACTTC.

The chain recombines TRBV7-9 with TRBJ1-2; 11 nucleotides align to TRBD1. The V gene end was trimmed by 3 bases and the J gene end by 7 bases; junction bases not matched to a gene: 4. CDR1 and CDR2 (germline): SEHNR, FQNEAQ (reference sequence). The CDR3 has 14 amino acids. CDR3 protein: CASSFGDRGGGYTF. Here the CDR3 DNA reads TGTGCCAGCAGCTTTGGGGACAGGGGGGGTGGCTACACCTTC.

For the CDR3, the DNA is TGTGCCAGCCTGTGTAAGCAGTACTTC. Amino acids: CASLCKQYF. The V gene is TRBV6-4, the J gene TRBJ2-7; D is unresolved. Germline V gives CDR1 MRHNA, CDR2 SNTAGT. With 8 bases removed from V and 8 bases from J, the gap between germline ends came to 7 bases. There are 9 residues in the CDR3.

The chain has TRBV5-4 and TRBJ1-2; 8 nucleotides agree with TRBD1. The CDR3 is made up of 14 amino acids. Germline V gene data show CDR1 as SGHNT and CDR2 as YYREEE (reference sequence). The V and J ends lost 0 bases and 4 bases, in that order; junction bases with no gene match: 2. CDR3 protein: CASSLEQGAYGYTF. In nucleotides, the CDR3 is TGTGCCAGCAGCTTGGAGCAGGGGGCCTATGGCTACACCTTC.